The 27 T cell receptor beta chains below were found in one sample sequenced in a study of blood T cell repertoires in COVID-19. The data were produced by immunoSEQ multiplex PCR, yet TCRdb's version contains in-frame clones alone and is incomplete. The table has around 250,000 clones, 70% to 90% seen once. Material for sequencing was PBMCs or T cells enriched from blood (not recorded which). These receptors originate from a man in his late teens or twenties who had recovered from COVID-19.

V is TRBV12-3 or TRBV12-4 and J is TRBJ1-5; no firm D call. The length of the CDR3 is 12 residues. V was clipped by 3 bases and J by 7 bases, with 7 bases between them. CDR3 loop: CASSLAGQPQHF. In nucleotides, the CDR3 is TGTGCCAGCAGTTTGGCGGGCCAGCCCCAGCATTTT.

This clone appeared once. The V call is TRBV5-1, the J call TRBJ1-6, with 8 bases fitting TRBD1. The CDR3 totals 16 residues. From germline, CDR1 is SGHRS and CDR2 YFSETQ. V lost 3 bases and J lost 8; bases outside the gene matches: 10. CDR3 sequence: CASSSITQGADSPLHF. For the CDR3, the DNA is TGCGCCAGCAGCTCCATAACCCAGGGGGCCGATTCACCCCTCCACTTT.

J is TRBJ1-3 and V is TRBV7-9, with 8 nucleotides matching TRBD1. This CDR3 is 15 amino acids long. J was trimmed by 7 bases and V by 5 bases; bases with no gene match: 10. Germline CDR1 reads SEHNR; CDR2 reads FQNEAQ (reference sequence). The CDR3 sequence is CASSITTQGVNTIYF. The CDR3, as DNA: TGTGCCAGCAGCATCACCACACAGGGGGTGAACACCATATATTTT. The entire variable domain, with the rest obtained from reference TRBV7-9 and TRBJ1-3, is as follows: DTGVSQNPRHKITKRGQNVTFRCDPISEHNRLYWYRQTLGQGPEFLTYFQNEAQLEKSRLLSDRFSAERPKGSFSTLEIQRTEQGDSAMYLCASSITTQGVNTIYFGEGSWLTVV.

V gene TRBV5-8 combines with J gene TRBJ2-5; 9 bases fit TRBD1. The germline CDR1 and CDR2 sequences are SGHTS and YDEGEE. V was clipped by 4 bases and J by 4 bases; unmatched bases: 14. The CDR3 has 17 amino acids. The CDR3: CASSRMGGTGIIETQYF. In nucleotides, the CDR3 is TGTGCCAGCAGCCGGATGGGGGGGACAGGGATTATAGAGACCCAGTACTTC.

The chain links TRBV7-9 to TRBJ1-2; D is undetermined. There are 15 residues in the CDR3. The V end was cut by 1 base, the J end by 0 bases, with 9 bases between. Germline V gene sequence: CDR1 SEHNR, CDR2 FQNEAQ (reference sequence). CDR3: CASSLGTVPNYGYTF. The CDR3 DNA sequence: TGTGCCAGCAGCTTAGGTACAGTTCCTAACTATGGCTACACCTTC.

This clone occurred once. The gene calls are TRBV5-6 and TRBJ2-7; TRBD1 is a possible D gene (6 bases). The CDR3 contains 16 residues. Germline V gene data show CDR1 as SGHDT and CDR2 as YYEEEE. The V gene lost 4 bases and the J gene lost 6 bases, with 23 bases spanning the gap. The CDR3: CASSTPGQIKGVEQYF. Here the CDR3 DNA reads TGTGCCAGCAGCACTCCAGGACAGATAAAGGGCGTCGAGCAGTACTTC.

The V gene is TRBV7-8, the J gene TRBJ2-2; 11 bases line up with TRBD1. The CDR3 is 15 residues long. CDR1 and CDR2 from the germline V gene are SGHVS and FQNEAQ. V shed 5 bases and J 7 bases; nucleotides not matched to a gene: 6. The chain's CDR3 is CASSRRDRGIGELFF. For the CDR3, the DNA is TGTGCCAGCAGCCGCCGGGACAGGGGGATCGGGGAGCTGTTTTTT.

This chain links TRBV27 with TRBJ1-5; 7 bases map to TRBD1. The ends lost 7 bases at V and 4 bases at J; junction bases unmatched: 19. Germline V gene data show CDR1 as MNHEY and CDR2 as SMNVEV (reference sequence). CDR3 size: 18 residues. CDR3 region: CASNLGLGGQGVNQPQHF. CDR3 coding DNA: TGTGCCAGCAACTTAGGGCTTGGTGGGCAGGGGGTTAATCAGCCCCAGCATTTT.

This clone came up once. The CDR3 reads CASSFTSGETQYF. CDR3 nucleotides: TGTGCCAGCAGCTTTACTAGCGGCGAGACCCAGTACTTC. The chain links TRBV7-3 to TRBJ2-5, with 8 positions matching TRBD2. The CDR3 covers 13 residues. Germline trimming cut 3 bases from V and 5 bases from J; bases unmatched to any gene: 2. In germline, CDR1 is SGHTA, CDR2 FQGTGA.

This clone showed up just once. The gene calls are TRBV27 and TRBJ1-2, with D maybe TRBD1 (6 bases). Between the trimmed V and J ends, which lost 0 bases and 3 bases, there was a span of 8 bases. Germline assignment: CDR1 MNHEY and CDR2 SMNVEV (reference sequence). The CDR3 extends over 14 amino acids. Written as DNA, the CDR3 is TGTGCCAGCAGTTTATCAGCAGGGGACTATGGCTACACCTTC. Its protein is CASSLSAGDYGYTF.

The chain joins TRBV5-5 to TRBJ1-1; 8 bases are shared with TRBD1. Trimming removed 3 bases from V and 7 bases from J; junction bases left unmatched: 11. The CDR3 has 15 amino acids. In germline, CDR1 is SGHKS, CDR2 YYEKEE (reference sequence). DNA of the CDR3: TGTGCCAGCAGCTGGAGGGACAGGAGGACCGATGAAGCTTTCTTT. This gives the protein CASSWRDRRTDEAFF.

This chain uses TRBV6-4 with TRBJ1-2, with D possibly matching TRBD1 (5 bases). The V end lost 2 bases, the J end lost 8 bases, and 15 bases lay between the germline ends. The CDR3 is 14 amino acids. Germline V lookup: CDR1 MRHNA, CDR2 SNTAGT. The CDR3 is CASSDTGQFGGYTF. The CDR3, as DNA: TGTGCCAGCAGTGACACTGGACAATTTGGCGGCTACACCTTC.

The rearrangement joins TRBV18 to TRBJ1-1; D gene ambiguous. With 3 bases removed from V and 2 bases from J, the gap between germline ends came to 4 bases. Germline-derived CDR1 and CDR2 are KGHSH and LQKENI. There are 12 residues in the CDR3. CDR3 sequence (DNA): TGTGCCAGCTCACCGGGCAACACTGAAGCTTTCTTT. It encodes CASSPGNTEAFF.

The chain combines TRBV27 with TRBJ2-2; tentative D call: TRBD1 (5 bases). Trimming left V 7 bases short and J 9 bases short, with 15 bases between. The CDR3 has 13 residues. Per germline, CDR1 MNHEY and CDR2 SMNVEV (reference sequence). CDR3: CASTSDTDRELFF. Written as DNA, the CDR3 is TGTGCCAGCACCTCGGACACCGACCGGGAGCTGTTTTTT.

The rearrangement joins TRBV20-1 to TRBJ2-2; D perhaps matches TRBD2 (5 bases). Looked up from germline, CDR1 is DFQATT and CDR2 is SNEGSKA (reference sequence). Trimming took off 3 bases at V and 4 bases at J, with 12 bases between the two ends. The length of the CDR3 is 14 residues. The CDR3, as DNA: TGCAGTGCTAGTATGCTAGCTGCCACCGGGGAGCTGTTTTTT. It encodes CSASMLAATGELFF.

This chain connects TRBV30 to TRBJ2-3, with TRBD2 matching 10 bases. This CDR3 has 16 residues. V shed 2 bases and J 1 base; nucleotides not matched to a gene: 6. CDR1 GTSNPN and CDR2 SVGIG come from the germline V gene (reference sequence). CDR3 nucleotides: TGTGCCTGGAGTCGGATTGGGACTAGCGGCACAGATACGCAGTATTTT. Its protein is CAWSRIGTSGTDTQYF.

The gene calls are TRBV10-1 and TRBJ1-5; D not certain. Germline V gene lookup returns CDR1 WNHNN and CDR2 SYGVQD (reference sequence). The CDR3 runs to 14 residues. V lost 0 bases and J lost 9, with 12 bases in between. As DNA, the CDR3 is TGCGCCAGCAGTGAGTCGGGCTTACATTCGCCCCAGCATTTT. Amino acids: CASSESGLHSPQHF.

Notes on this clone: Given a much more abundant clone one base away, this may be a read error. The gene calls are TRBV9 and TRBJ1-1; 7 positions match TRBD1. J lost 1 base, V lost 3 bases, and 0 bases had no gene match. The CDR3 has 13 residues. CDR1 and CDR2 from the germline V gene are SGDLS and YYNGEE. CDR3 DNA: TGTGCCAGCAGCGGACAGGGGAACACTGAAGCTTTCTTT. Encoded protein: CASSGQGNTEAFF.

The gene calls are TRBV5-1 and TRBJ1-4; a possible D gene is TRBD1 (6 bases). Trimming shortened V by 4 bases and J by 6 bases, and 13 bases separated the two germline ends. Germline CDR1 and CDR2: SGHRS and YFSETQ. There are 14 residues in the CDR3. This chain's CDR3 is CASSATGDYEKLFF. In DNA, the CDR3 is TGCGCCAGCAGCGCGACAGGAGACTATGAAAAACTGTTTTTT.

On this clone: Distinct nucleotide sequences in the sample also encode this CDR3. CDR3 sequence: CASSYSRTGDTEAFF. CDR3 DNA sequence: TGTGCCAGCAGTTACTCCCGGACAGGGGACACTGAAGCTTTCTTT. The chain is built from TRBV6-5 and TRBJ1-1; TRBD1 agrees at 9 bases. The CDR3 consists of 15 residues. The V gene end was trimmed by 0 bases and the J gene end by 3 bases; junction bases not matched to a gene: 2. From germline, CDR1 is MNHEY and CDR2 SVGAGI.

The sample holds a few counts of this clone. The rearrangement links TRBV5-1 to TRBJ2-7, with a tentative D call TRBD2 (6 bases). The CDR3 spans 13 residues. The germline V gene encodes CDR1 SGHRS and CDR2 YFSETQ. Trimming pared 4 bases from V and 7 bases from J, leaving 15 bases between. CDR3: CASSPGTAGEQYF. The CDR3 nucleotides read TGCGCCAGCAGCCCGGGGACGGCGGGGGAGCAGTACTTC.

In nucleotides, the CDR3 is TGTGCTAGTGGTGGGGGTCAGGGGAACAATGAGCAGTTCTTC. Translating it yields CASGGGQGNNEQFF. The rearrangement joins TRBV12-5 to TRBJ2-1; maybe TRBD1 (6 bases). The V end lost 5 bases, the J end lost 5 bases, and 13 bases lay between the germline ends. Per the germline V gene, CDR1 is LGHNT and CDR2 is FRNRAP. This CDR3 region has 14 residues.

J is TRBJ2-1 and V is TRBV11-3; a possible D gene is TRBD2 (6 bases). Germline V CDR1 and CDR2: SGHNT, YENEEA. V lost 1 base, J lost 7 bases, and 8 bases lay in between. The CDR3 loop spans 13 amino acids. CDR3 nucleotide sequence: TGTGCCAGCAGCTTAGCGGCGGGAAATGAGCAGTTCTTC. This translates into CASSLAAGNEQFF. The entire variable domain, with the rest obtained from reference TRBV11-3 and TRBJ2-1, is as follows: EAGVVQSPRYKIIEKKQPVAFWCNPISGHNTLYWYLQNLGQGPELLIRYENEEAVDDSQLPKDRFSAERLKGVDSTLKIQPAELGDSAVYLCASSLAAGNEQFFGPGTRLTVL.

This rearrangement joins TRBV5-1 to TRBJ2-3, with 11 bases identical to TRBD1. CDR1 is SGHRS and CDR2 is YFSETQ in the germline V gene. This CDR3 comprises 16 residues. The trim removed 4 bases at V and 2 bases at J, leaving 6 bases unmatched. The CDR3 DNA reads as TGCGCCAGCAGCCAGGGACAGGGGGTTGTCACAGATACGCAGTATTTT. Translating gives CASSQGQGVVTDTQYF.

There are a few counts of this clone. This chain connects TRBV6-5 to TRBJ1-2; the match to TRBD1 covers 7 bases. The CDR3 contains 15 residues. With 6 bases clipped from V and 4 bases from J, the junction kept 11 bases outside the gene matches. In germline, CDR1 is MNHEY, CDR2 SVGAGI. CDR3: CASRTGSPSIYGYTF. In nucleotides, the CDR3 is TGTGCCAGCAGGACAGGGTCGCCCTCGATCTATGGCTACACCTTC.

This clone has more than one count but fewer than ten. The J gene is TRBJ1-3, the V gene TRBV10-1; 9 bases are shared with TRBD1. The CDR3 is 18 amino acids. Germline V lookup: CDR1 WNHNN, CDR2 SYGVQD (reference sequence). V shed 9 bases, J shed 2 bases, and the junction held 17 bases outside the gene matches. CDR3 nucleotide sequence: TGCGCCAGTCGTGGGGGAGGGGACAGGGTTTTAACTGGAAACACCATATATTTT. The encoded protein is CASRGGGDRVLTGNTIYF.

This chain uses TRBV15 with TRBJ1-2; tentatively, D is TRBD1 (5 bases). Germline V gene data show CDR1 as LNHNV and CDR2 as YYDKDF (reference sequence). V was trimmed by 0 bases and J by 6 bases, leaving 11 bases between them. The CDR3 length is 14 residues. In DNA form, the CDR3 reads TGTGCCACCAGCAGAGATTCCGGGGGTAATGGCTACACCTTC. Its protein is CATSRDSGGNGYTF. Full variable domain (rest looked up from reference TRBV15 and TRBJ1-2): DAMVIQNPRYQVTQFGKPVTLSCSQTLNHNVMYWYQQKSSQAPKLLFHYYDKDFNNEADTPDNFQSRRPNTSFCFLDIRSPGLGDTAMYLCATSRDSGGNGYTFGSGTRLTVV.